Listed below are T cell receptor beta chains from one sample, sequenced in a study of T cells after yellow fever vaccination. In TCRdb, the 5' RACE reads were re-called with MiXCR into one record per CDR3 protein. The table shows roughly 500,000 distinct CDR3 sequences, with approximately 21% occurring only once. This specimen was PBMCs, taken 15 days after the yellow fever booster vaccination. All receptors come from a man aged 25 to 45 who received the YFV17D yellow fever vaccine. The CDR3 runs from the conserved cysteine through the conserved F or W. A D gene is named only where the DNA matches it firmly. Not every row has a clone size; where given, it reads once, few, many or a size class.

d_call j_call v_call clone_size cdr3_nt cdr3_aa
NA TRBJ2-5 TRBV12-3/TRBV12-4 few TGTGCCAGCAGTGATATGGGGACCCAGTACTTC CASSDMGTQYF
NA TRBJ2-7 TRBV29-1 once TGCAGCGTTGTCTTAAGAGACGAGCAGTACTTC CSVVLRDEQYF
TRBD1 TRBJ2-5 TRBV29-1 NA TGCAGCGTATACAGGGGCGGGGAGACCCAGTACTTC CSVYRGGETQYF
NA TRBJ2-3 TRBV20-1 few TGCAGTGCTTACAGGGGGGGTACGCAGTATTTT CSAYRGGTQYF
TRBD2 TRBJ2-1 TRBV7-2 NA TGTGCCAGCAGCTTCCCTCGGACTAGCAGATACAATGAGCAGTTCTTC CASSFPRTSRYNEQFF
NA TRBJ2-1 TRBV6-5 NA TGTGCCAGCAGTTACGGGCGACTGTACAATGAGCAGTTCTTC CASSYGRLYNEQFF
TRBD2 TRBJ2-4 TRBV11-2 NA TGTGCCAGCAGCCCAAATGAAGCGGGGACTCTAGCCAAAAACATTCAGTACTTC CASSPNEAGTLAKNIQYF
NA TRBJ2-2 TRBV20-1 few TGCAGTGCCCCAATTGCAGCGGAGAACACCGGGGAGCTGTTTTTT CSAPIAAENTGELFF
NA TRBJ2-3 TRBV5-1 NA TGCGCCAGCAGCTTGGAGGGACTCGCCGCAGATACGCAGTATTTT CASSLEGLAADTQYF
NA TRBJ1-2 TRBV15 few TGTGCCACCAGCAGAGATCTAGGGCTGAACTATGGCTACACCTTC CATSRDLGLNYGYTF
NA TRBJ2-7 TRBV5-5 NA TGTGCCAGCAGCTCCCTAAACATTGGCTACGAGCAGTACTTC CASSSLNIGYEQYF
NA TRBJ1-5 TRBV12-3/TRBV12-4 few TGTGCCAGCAGTCCGGACGGAGATAGCAATCAGCCCCAGCATTTT CASSPDGDSNQPQHF
TRBD2 TRBJ2-3 TRBV5-1 NA TGCGCCAGCAGCTCGGAGGCTAGCGGGAGTTGGACAGATACGCAGTATTTT CASSSEASGSWTDTQYF
NA TRBJ2-3 TRBV20-1 NA TGCAGTGCTAGAGATGCCAGCGGGACAAGCACAGATACGCAGTATTTT CSARDASGTSTDTQYF
NA TRBJ2-5 TRBV7-2 NA TGTGCCAGCAGCCCAACGTGGGGGGACTCAGAGACCCAGTACTTC CASSPTWGDSETQYF
NA TRBJ1-1 TRBV29-1 NA TGCAGCGTTGACTGGGGGGGCACTGAAGCTTTCTTT CSVDWGGTEAFF
NA TRBJ2-1 TRBV12-3/TRBV12-4 few TGTGCCAGCAGCCACAGGGATTCAAATGAGCAGTTCTTC CASSHRDSNEQFF
NA TRBJ2-1 TRBV28 NA TGTGCCAGCAGTTCCATTCTAGCGGAGCAGTTCTTC CASSSILAEQFF
NA TRBJ2-1 TRBV12-3/TRBV12-4 NA TGTGCCAGCAGTTTTAGGGGGACGGGTACATACAATGAGCAGTTCTTC CASSFRGTGTYNEQFF
NA TRBJ2-5 TRBV20-1 few TGCAGTGCTATTTTAGCAGTTTACTCGGGCAGACGGGAGACCCAGTACTTC CSAILAVYSGRRETQYF
TRBD2 TRBJ2-1 TRBV5-1 few TGCGCCAGCAGCTTGGCTAGCGGGAGCCCCAATGAGCAGTTCTTC CASSLASGSPNEQFF
NA TRBJ1-2 TRBV7-2 NA TGTGCCAGCAGCTTAGAAGCGGGAGGCTATGGCTACACCTTC CASSLEAGGYGYTF
NA TRBJ1-2 TRBV7-8 NA TGTGCCAGCAGCTTAGATCCATCGACCAACTATGGCTACACCTTC CASSLDPSTNYGYTF
TRBD1 TRBJ1-5 TRBV28 NA TGTGCCAGCTACGCAAGACAGGGGAATCAGCCCCAGCATTTT CASYARQGNQPQHF
TRBD1 TRBJ2-1 TRBV29-1 few TGCAGCGTCCAAGGGGACAGGGCCTACAATGAGCAGTTCTTC CSVQGDRAYNEQFF
TRBD2 TRBJ2-3 TRBV11-1 NA TGTGCCAGCAGCAGCGCGCAGCGGGGAGGCCCCCGCACAGATACGCAGTATTTT CASSSAQRGGPRTDTQYF
TRBD2 TRBJ2-1 TRBV18 few TGTGCCAGCTCACCACCGGGGACTAGCGGGAGTGGTGAGCAGTTCTTC CASSPPGTSGSGEQFF
NA TRBJ2-2 TRBV29-1 NA TGCAGCGTTCAAGTGAACACCGGGGAGCTGTTTTTT CSVQVNTGELFF
TRBD2 TRBJ2-3 TRBV7-2 few TGTGCCAGCAGCTTAGCGGGGACTAGCGGGAGTCCAGATACGCAGTATTTT CASSLAGTSGSPDTQYF
TRBD1 TRBJ1-5 TRBV27 NA TGTGCCAGCAGCGAGGCAGGGGGCTTTCAGCCCCAGCATTTT CASSEAGGFQPQHF
NA TRBJ2-2 TRBV20-1 NA TGCAGTGCTCAACTAGGTGCCACCGGGGAGCTGTTTTTT CSAQLGATGELFF
NA TRBJ2-1 TRBV14 NA TGTGCCAGCAGCCAAGACACAGGGAGAAGTGAGCAGTTCTTC CASSQDTGRSEQFF
NA TRBJ2-7 TRBV27 few TGTGCCAGCGGGGTGGAGGGGGCTCCCTACGAGCAGTACTTC CASGVEGAPYEQYF
TRBD2 TRBJ2-5 TRBV7-2 few TGTGCCAGCAGCCTCTCACTAGCGGCAGAGACCCAGTACTTC CASSLSLAAETQYF
TRBD2 TRBJ2-3 TRBV12-3/TRBV12-4 few TGTGCCAGCAGTTCCCCTGGGGCGGGAGAGGCAGATACGCAGTATTTT CASSSPGAGEADTQYF
NA TRBJ1-1 TRBV18 NA TGTGCCAGCTCACCGGACGGAATCATGAACACTGAAGCTTTCTTT CASSPDGIMNTEAFF
TRBD2 TRBJ2-7 TRBV29-1 NA TGCAGCGTTTGTAGCGGGAGTGACGAGCAGTACTTC CSVCSGSDEQYF
TRBD1 TRBJ2-3 TRBV12-3/TRBV12-4 NA TGTGCCAGCAGGGGGGACAGCGCAGATACGCAGTATTTT CASRGDSADTQYF
TRBD2 TRBJ2-5 TRBV6-5 many TGTGCCAGTGGACTAGCGGGAGGCCTAGTGGAGACCCAGTACTTC CASGLAGGLVETQYF
NA TRBJ2-1 TRBV18 once TGTGCCAGCTCATCCGACACGTCGGGGCAGTTCTTC CASSSDTSGQFF
TRBD1 TRBJ1-2 TRBV29-1 few TGCAGCGTTGGGTCGGGGACAGGGTACTATGGCTACACCTTC CSVGSGTGYYGYTF